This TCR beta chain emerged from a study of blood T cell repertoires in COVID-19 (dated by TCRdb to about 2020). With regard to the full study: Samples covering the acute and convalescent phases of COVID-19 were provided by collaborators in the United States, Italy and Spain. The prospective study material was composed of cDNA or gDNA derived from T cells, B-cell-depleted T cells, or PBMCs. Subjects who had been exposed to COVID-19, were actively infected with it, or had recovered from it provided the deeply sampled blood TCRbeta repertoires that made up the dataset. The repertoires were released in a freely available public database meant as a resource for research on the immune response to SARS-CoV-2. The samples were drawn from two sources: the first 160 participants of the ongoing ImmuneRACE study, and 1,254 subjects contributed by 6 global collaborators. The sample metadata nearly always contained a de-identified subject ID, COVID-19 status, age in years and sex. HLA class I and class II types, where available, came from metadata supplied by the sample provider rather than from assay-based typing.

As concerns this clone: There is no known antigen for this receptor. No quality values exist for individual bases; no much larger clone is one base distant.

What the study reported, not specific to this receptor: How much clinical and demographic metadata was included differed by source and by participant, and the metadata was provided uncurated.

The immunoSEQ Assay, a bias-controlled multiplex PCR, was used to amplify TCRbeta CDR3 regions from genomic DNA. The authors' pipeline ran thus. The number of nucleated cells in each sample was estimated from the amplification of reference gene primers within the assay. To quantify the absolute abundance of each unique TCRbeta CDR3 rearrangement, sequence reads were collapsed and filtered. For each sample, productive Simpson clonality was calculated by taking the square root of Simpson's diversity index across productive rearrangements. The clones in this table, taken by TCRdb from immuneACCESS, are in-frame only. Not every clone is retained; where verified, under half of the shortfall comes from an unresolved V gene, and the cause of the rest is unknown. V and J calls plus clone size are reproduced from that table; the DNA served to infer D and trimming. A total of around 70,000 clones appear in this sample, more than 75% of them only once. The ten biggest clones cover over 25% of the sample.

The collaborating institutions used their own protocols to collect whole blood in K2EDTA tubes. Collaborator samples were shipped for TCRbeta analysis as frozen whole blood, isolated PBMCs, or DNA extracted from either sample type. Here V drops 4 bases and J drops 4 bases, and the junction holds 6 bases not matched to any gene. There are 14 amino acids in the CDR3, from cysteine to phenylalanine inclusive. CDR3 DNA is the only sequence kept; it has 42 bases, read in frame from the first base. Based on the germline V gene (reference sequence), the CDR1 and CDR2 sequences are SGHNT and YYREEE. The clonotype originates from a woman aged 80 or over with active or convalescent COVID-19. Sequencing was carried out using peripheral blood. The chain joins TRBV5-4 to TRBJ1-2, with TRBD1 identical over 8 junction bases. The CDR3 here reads CASSGHRGGYGYTF. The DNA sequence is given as TGTGCCAGCAGCGGTCACAGGGGGGGCTATGGCTACACCTTC.